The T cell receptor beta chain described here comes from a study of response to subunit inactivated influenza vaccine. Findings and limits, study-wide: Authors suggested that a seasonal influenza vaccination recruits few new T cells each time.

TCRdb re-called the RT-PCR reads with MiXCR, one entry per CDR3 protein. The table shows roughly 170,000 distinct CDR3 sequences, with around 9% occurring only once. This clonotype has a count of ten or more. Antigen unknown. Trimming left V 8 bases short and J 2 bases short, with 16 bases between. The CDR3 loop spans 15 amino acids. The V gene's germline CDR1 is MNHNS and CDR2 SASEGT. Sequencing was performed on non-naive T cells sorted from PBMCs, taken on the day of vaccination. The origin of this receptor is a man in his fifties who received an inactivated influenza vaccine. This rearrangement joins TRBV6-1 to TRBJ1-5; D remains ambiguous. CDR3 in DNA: TGTGCCAGCTCTCGAGCCCCCTTGGGCAATCAGCCCCAGCATTTT. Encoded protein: CASSRAPLGNQPQHF.